Presented here are 26 T cell receptor beta chains from one specimen sequenced in a study of T cell changes during pregnancy in multiple sclerosis. Using immunoSEQ multiplex PCR, the repertoire was profiled, and TCRdb retains in-frame clones only, with some absent. The sample yields 100,000 to 110,000 clones, approximately 90% seen once. The material was peripheral blood, obtained after pregnancy. These receptors all come from a female donor with multiple sclerosis, enrolled in a pregnancy study.

The rearrangement joins TRBV5-4 to TRBJ2-1; 7 bases map to TRBD2. V lost 3 bases and J lost 8; bases outside the gene matches: 14. The V gene's germline CDR1 is SGHNT and CDR2 YYREEE (reference sequence). The CDR3 runs to 16 residues. CDR3 nucleotides: TGTGCCAGCAGCTGGGACGCCGGGGCAGCGGGGTATGAGCAGTTCTTC. Translation: CASSWDAGAAGYEQFF.

The V call is TRBV2, the J call TRBJ1-5; a weak D match, TRBD1 (6 bases). From germline, CDR1 is SNHLY and CDR2 FYNNEI. The V end lost 5 bases, the J end lost 2 bases, and 13 bases lay between the germline ends. The CDR3 contains 15 residues. The CDR3 region has the DNA TGTGCCAGCAGTACACAGGGTTGGGGCAATCAGCCCCAGCATTTT. Translated: CASSTQGWGNQPQHF. The whole variable domain, remainder taken from reference TRBV2 and TRBJ1-5, is EPEVTQTPSHQVTQMGQEVILRCVPISNHLYFYWYRQILGQKVEFLVSFYNNEISEKSEIFDDQFSVERPDGSNFTLKIRSTKLEDSAMYFCASSTQGWGNQPQHFGDGTRLSIL.

J is TRBJ2-1 and V is TRBV20-1; no clear D gene. CDR3 length: 11 residues. Trimming pared 3 bases from V and 7 bases from J, leaving 7 bases between. The V gene's germline CDR1 is DFQATT and CDR2 SNEGSKA (reference sequence). CDR3 in amino acids: CSASETNEQFF. In DNA, the CDR3 is TGCAGTGCTAGCGAGACTAATGAGCAGTTCTTC.

The chain joins TRBV7-8 to TRBJ2-5; D is unresolved. This CDR3 contains 15 residues. Trimming took 2 bases from V and 5 from J, leaving 15 bases between them. The V gene's germline CDR1 is SGHVS and CDR2 FQNEAQ. The CDR3 DNA reads TGTGCCAGCAGCTTATCTTCTAGGTACGGGGAGACCCAGTACTTC. Its translation: CASSLSSRYGETQYF.

This chain links TRBV6-6 with TRBJ2-2; unclear D gene. CDR3 length equals 15 residues. Trimming stripped 2 bases from V and 6 bases from J, with 13 bases between. CDR1 and CDR2 from the germline V gene are MNHNY and SVGAGI (reference sequence). The CDR3 DNA reads TGTGCCAGCAGTTACGAGTCTCAGGTCGCCGGGGAGCTGTTTTTT. This encodes CASSYESQVAGELFF.

This chain connects TRBV27 to TRBJ1-2, with D possibly being TRBD1 (5 bases). Deletions cut 0 bases from V and 7 bases from J, with 18 bases between. CDR1 is MNHEY and CDR2 is SMNVEV in the germline V gene (reference sequence). The CDR3 has 16 amino acids. CDR3 nucleotides: TGTGCCAGCAGTTTATCTGGGGGGGACTCCATCTTTGGCTACACCTTC. This translates into CASSLSGGDSIFGYTF.

The rearrangement links TRBV6-7 to TRBJ2-1; D is possibly TRBD1 (5 bases). TRBV6-7 is filed as an ORF, its function uncertain. The CDR3 is 17 amino acids. V shed 5 bases and J shed 4 bases, with 21 bases lying between them. The CDR3 DNA reads as TGTGCCAGCAGTCCGAATCCAGGGTGGTGGGGTTACAATGAGCAGTTCTTC. This sequence encodes CASSPNPGWWGYNEQFF.

The chain links TRBV2 to TRBJ2-6, with a weak D call TRBD1 (7 bases). V was pared by 6 bases and J by 0 bases, with 9 bases between. Germline V gene data show CDR1 as SNHLY and CDR2 as FYNNEI. The CDR3 contains 15 residues. The CDR3: CASRQGGSGANVLTF. The CDR3, as DNA: TGTGCCAGCAGGCAGGGGGGCTCTGGGGCCAACGTCCTGACTTTC.

The chain is built from TRBV5-5 and TRBJ2-1, with D possibly TRBD1 on 5 matching bases. The CDR3 length is 13 residues. CDR1 is SGHKS and CDR2 is YYEKEE in the germline V gene (reference sequence). Trimming shortened V by 2 bases and J by 6 bases, and 9 bases separated the two germline ends. The CDR3 sequence: CASSFGAGNEQFF. CDR3 coding DNA: TGTGCCAGCAGCTTTGGGGCAGGCAATGAGCAGTTCTTC. The full variable domain, completed using reference TRBV5-5 and TRBJ2-1, is DAGVTQSPTHLIKTRGQQVTLRCSPISGHKSVSWYQQVLGQGPQFIFQYYEKEERGRGNFPDRFSARQFPNYSSELNVNALLLGDSALYLCASSFGAGNEQFFGPGTRLTVL.

The count of this clone is one. The chain has TRBV27 and TRBJ2-1, with 7 positions matching TRBD2. The CDR3 consists of 17 residues. Germline V gene sequence: CDR1 MNHEY, CDR2 SMNVEV (reference sequence). Unmatched junction bases numbered 13, after V lost 7 bases and J lost 1 base. CDR3: CASIRDGGSVSYNEQFF. As DNA, the CDR3 is TGTGCCAGCATCAGGGACGGCGGGAGTGTTTCCTACAATGAGCAGTTCTTC.

The sample holds one count of this clone. The V and J genes are TRBV5-1 and TRBJ2-7, with D tentatively TRBD1 (6 bases). This CDR3 is built from 14 residues. The V gene lost 4 bases and the J gene lost 3 bases, with 14 bases spanning the gap. Germline lookup yields CDR1 SGHRS and CDR2 YFSETQ. The CDR3: CASSASGDLYEQYF. The CDR3 nucleotides read TGCGCCAGCAGCGCCTCAGGGGATCTCTACGAGCAGTACTTC.

The gene calls are TRBV7-9 and TRBJ2-7, with D perhaps TRBD1 (5 bases). The CDR3 is made up of 15 amino acids. Trimming shortened V by 1 base and J by 2 bases, and 12 bases separated the two germline ends. Germline loops: CDR1 SEHNR, CDR2 FQNEAQ (reference sequence). CDR3 protein: CASSLGGLPPYEQYF. The CDR3 DNA follows: TGTGCCAGCAGCTTAGGGGGCTTACCCCCCTACGAGCAGTACTTC.

CDR3 in DNA: TGTGCCAGCAGTTACGGAGGGTTTAGTGGGAATTCACCCCTCCACTTT. Protein sequence: CASSYGGFSGNSPLHF. The gene calls are TRBV6-5 and TRBJ1-6; no definite D call. CDR1 and CDR2 (germline): MNHEY, SVGAGI. Deletions cut 2 bases from V and 7 bases from J, with 15 bases between. The CDR3 loop spans 16 amino acids.

The table lists this clone with a count of one. The chain combines TRBV9 with TRBJ2-3, with TRBD2 matching over 7 bases. CDR3 length: 15 residues. V shed 0 bases and J 4 bases; nucleotides not matched to a gene: 5. Germline V lookup: CDR1 SGDLS, CDR2 YYNGEE. The CDR3 DNA follows: TGTGCCAGCAGCGTAGTGGCGGGAGCTGCAGATACGCAGTATTTT. This codes for CASSVVAGAADTQYF.

The chain joins TRBV19 to TRBJ2-7; the D is unclear. V gave up 5 bases and J gave up 2 bases, with 13 bases separating them. The CDR3 totals 14 residues. Germline CDR1 LNHDA, CDR2 SQIVND (reference sequence). The CDR3: CASSQLESPYEQYF. The CDR3 region has the DNA TGTGCCAGTAGTCAGCTAGAGTCCCCCTACGAGCAGTACTTC.

This chain joins TRBV4-1 and TRBJ1-1; D might be TRBD1 (5 bases). In germline, CDR1 is MGHRA, CDR2 YSYEKL. CDR3 size: 15 residues. The ends were cut back, 1 base at V and 5 bases at J, with 14 bases in the middle. CDR3 in DNA: TGCGCCAGCAGCCAAGTCGGAAGGGGAGGAACTGAAGCTTTCTTT. Translation gives CASSQVGRGGTEAFF.

The chain employs TRBV19 and TRBJ2-7; D is perhaps TRBD1 (6 bases). Per the germline V gene, CDR1 is LNHDA and CDR2 is SQIVND (reference sequence). The V end lost 7 bases, the J end lost 2 bases, and 12 bases lay between the germline ends. The CDR3 is 13 residues long. The CDR3 DNA follows: TGTGCCAGTATCGGGGACAACACCTACGAGCAGTACTTC. It encodes CASIGDNTYEQYF.

The CDR3 DNA follows: TGTGCCAGCAGTGAATACAGGGACGGGGAGCTGTTTTTT. The encoded protein is CASSEYRDGELFF. The genes are TRBV2 and TRBJ2-2, with D possibly matching TRBD1 (6 bases). Germline V gene sequence: CDR1 SNHLY, CDR2 FYNNEI. The V end lost 2 bases, the J end lost 7 bases, and 8 bases lay between the germline ends. This CDR3 comprises 13 residues.

The chain has TRBV9 and TRBJ2-1; TRBD2 aligns across 7 bases. The V gene end was trimmed by 4 bases and the J gene end by 6 bases; junction bases not matched to a gene: 7. Germline CDR1 is SGDLS and CDR2 is YYNGEE. The CDR3 is 14 residues long. The CDR3 DNA reads as TGTGCCAGCAGCTCTTTGACTAGCAGCAATGAGCAGTTCTTC. It codes for CASSSLTSSNEQFF.

The V and J genes are TRBV5-6 and TRBJ2-3, with 9 bases lining up with TRBD1. The J segment lost 4 bases and the V segment lost 5 bases, leaving 5 bases of the junction unmatched. The germline CDR1 and CDR2 sequences are SGHDT and YYEEEE. This CDR3 has 14 residues. The CDR3 here is CASRTGGGSDTQYF. CDR3 DNA sequence: TGTGCCAGCAGGACAGGGGGTGGATCAGATACGCAGTATTTT.

This clone occurred once. Within the sample, other DNA sequences also encode this same CDR3. The V call is TRBV6-4, the J call TRBJ2-3; 14 positions match TRBD2. The ends lost 0 bases at V and 4 bases at J; junction bases unmatched: 0. The germline CDR1 and CDR2 sequences are MRHNA and SNTAGT. This CDR3 is 16 amino acids long. The CDR3 sequence is CASSDSTSGGADTQYF. The CDR3 region has the DNA TGTGCCAGCAGTGACTCGACTAGCGGGGGGGCAGATACGCAGTATTTT.

This chain links TRBV6-1 with TRBJ2-7, with TRBD1 matching over 9 bases. Trimming removed 6 bases from V and 5 bases from J; junction bases left unmatched: 8. The CDR3 runs 14 residues. Germline V gives CDR1 MNHNS, CDR2 SASEGT. The CDR3 region is CASSRTGVRNEQYF. For the CDR3, the DNA is TGTGCCAGCAGCCGGACAGGGGTTCGCAACGAGCAGTACTTC.

The V call is TRBV28, the J call TRBJ1-5; tentatively, D is TRBD1 (5 bases). The germline V gene encodes CDR1 MDHEN and CDR2 SYDVKM. The CDR3 extends over 15 amino acids. V was cut by 5 bases and J by 5 bases, with 16 bases left in between. CDR3 in DNA: TGTGCCAGCAGTCCGGTCGGGACTTTGGATCAGCCCCAGCATTTT. Amino acids: CASSPVGTLDQPQHF.

The chain couples TRBV4-1 to TRBJ1-4; D unclear. The CDR3 is 15 residues long. The V gene lost 8 bases and the J gene lost 3 bases, with 16 bases spanning the gap. Germline assignment: CDR1 MGHRA and CDR2 YSYEKL. The CDR3 sequence is CASSAGVAANEKLFF. The CDR3 bases are TGCGCCAGCTCCGCCGGGGTCGCGGCTAATGAAAAACTGTTTTTT.

The rearrangement links TRBV25-1 to TRBJ2-1; 9 bases match TRBD2. Unmatched junction bases numbered 7, after V lost 4 bases and J lost 9 bases. Germline assignment: CDR1 MGHDK and CDR2 SYGVNS. The CDR3 totals 14 residues. CDR3 DNA: TGTGCCAGCAGTGCCATACCGACTAGCGGTGAGCAGTTCTTC. Translated: CASSAIPTSGEQFF.

This sequence joins TRBV5-6 and TRBJ1-5; D unresolved. The CDR3 contains 16 residues. V lost 0 bases to trimming and J lost 2 bases, with 12 bases between them. Germline V gives CDR1 SGHDT, CDR2 YYEEEE. The CDR3 coding sequence is TGTGCCAGCAGCTTGGGGGCCGGGATCGGCAATCAGCCCCAGCATTTT. Protein sequence: CASSLGAGIGNQPQHF. The full variable domain, with the rest looked up from reference TRBV5-6 and TRBJ1-5, is DAGVTQSPTHLIKTRGQQVTLRCSPKSGHDTVSWYQQALGQGPQFIFQYYEEEERQRGNFPDRFSGHQFPNYSSELNVNALLLGDSALYLCASSLGAGIGNQPQHFGDGTRLSIL.